A few counts support the clone carrying this T cell receptor beta chain. Its antigen is unknown. There are 15 residues in the CDR3. Germline CDR1 is LNHDA and CDR2 is SQIVND (reference sequence). Trimming took off 5 bases at V and 4 bases at J, with 16 bases between the two ends. In making TCR beta libraries, quantitative 5'-RACE with molecular barcodes was used. TCRdb used MiXCR to reprocess the 5' RACE reads, holding one entry per CDR3 protein. This table has around 220,000 distinct CDR3 sequences, about 18% appearing once. This specimen comes from a study of CD8 T cells in ankylosing spondylitis. Points from the study as a whole: Apparently characteristic of ankylosing spondylitis blood was a TCR beta motif (about 8 highly homologous variants). Disease-linked clones reportedly showed significant enrichment in matched ankylosing spondylitis synovial fluid. CD8+ cells made up the disease-linked clones, which were relatively rare in peripheral blood. Earlier reports found some motif variants in synovial fluid and blood in reactive arthritis.

This chain uses TRBV19 with TRBJ2-3; perhaps D is TRBD1 or TRBD2 (6 bases each). This clonotype was sampled from a male donor with ankylosing spondylitis. Sample: blood, either unsorted or a sorted T cell fraction (not recorded which). CDR3 DNA: TGTGCCAGTAGTTCTGACGGGGGCTCCGCAGATACGCAGTATTTT. Its protein product is CASSSDGGSADTQYF.